Below are 9 T cell receptor beta chains sequenced from a single sample in a study of blood T cell repertoires in COVID-19. Method: immunoSEQ multiplex PCR; TCRdb's copy keeps in-frame clones and lacks some. The sample consists of roughly 100,000 clones, about nine tenths of them appearing once. The sample taken for sequencing was peripheral blood. The source of these receptors is a woman aged 70-85 years with acute or convalescent COVID-19.

As DNA, the CDR3 is TGTGCCAGCAGCTTAAGAGGGGGACTAGCGGGAGGCAACACCGGGGAGCTGTTTTTT. Its protein is CASSLRGGLAGGNTGELFF. V is TRBV7-2 and J is TRBJ2-2; the match to TRBD2 covers 15 bases. Germline CDR1 and CDR2: SGHTA and FQGNSA. Unmatched junction bases numbered 6, after V lost 2 bases and J lost 2 bases. The CDR3 contains 19 residues.

The chain recombines TRBV2 with TRBJ1-6, with 8 bases that match TRBD1. V trimming: 7 bases; J trimming: 9 bases; junction bases outside the gene matches: 8. The CDR3 extends over 14 amino acids. The germline V gene encodes CDR1 SNHLY and CDR2 FYNNEI. The DNA of the CDR3 is TGTGCCAGCAAGGTACAGGGGGTGGGTTCACCCCTCCACTTT. It specifies CASKVQGVGSPLHF.

The gene calls are TRBV3-1 (or the pseudogene TRBV3-2) and TRBJ1-5; 7 bases align to TRBD1. This CDR3 contains 14 residues. Germline CDR1 and CDR2: LGHDT and YNNKEL (reference sequence). Trimming removed 3 bases from V and 1 base from J; junction bases left unmatched: 0. Here the CDR3 reads CASSQGQSNQPQHF. The CDR3, as DNA: TGTGCCAGCAGCCAGGGACAGAGCAATCAGCCCCAGCATTTT.

The chain uses TRBV28 and TRBJ2-6, with a weak D call TRBD1 (6 bases). This CDR3 has 16 amino acids. V was trimmed by 7 bases and J by 0 bases, leaving 13 bases between them. CDR1 is MDHEN, CDR2 SYDVKM, per germline. The CDR3 region has the DNA TGTGCCAGCAAAAGACAGGTTTCCTCTGGGGCCAACGTCCTGACTTTC. Its protein product is CASKRQVSSGANVLTF.

The V call is TRBV7-8, the J call TRBJ2-3; no reliable D call. The CDR3 consists of 16 residues. CDR1 is SGHVS and CDR2 is FQNEAQ in the germline V gene. V lost 0 bases to trimming and J lost 0 bases, with 10 bases between them. The CDR3 loop reads CASSLAQLSSTDTQYF. The CDR3 nucleotides are TGTGCCAGCAGCTTAGCTCAACTATCTAGCACAGATACGCAGTATTTT.

This rearrangement joins TRBV12-1 to TRBJ2-2; no DNA check was done on the table's D call, TRBD2. TRBV12-1 corresponds to a pseudogene. The CDR3 is 19 residues long. DNA for the CDR3: TGTGCCAGCAGCTTTGCCCGGACTAGCGGGAAAACGGGGACCGGGGAGCTGTTTTTT. Residues: CASSFARTSGKTGTGELFF.

The rearrangement links TRBV13 to TRBJ1-2; D unresolved. V was trimmed by 7 bases and J by 5 bases, leaving 14 bases between them. This CDR3 region has 13 residues. In germline, CDR1 is PRHDT, CDR2 FYEKMQ (reference sequence). The chain's CDR3 is CASIPPGVYGYTF. The CDR3 DNA reads as TGTGCCAGCATCCCCCCGGGAGTTTATGGCTACACCTTC.

A single count supports this clone. The V and J genes are TRBV6-2 or TRBV6-3 and TRBJ2-2; TRBD1 matches at 9 bases. The CDR3 is made up of 18 amino acids. Trimming took 4 bases from V and 1 from J; bases not matched to a gene: 10. CDR1 is MNHEY and CDR2 is SVGEGT in the germline V gene. The CDR3 is CASSSIIGQGRNTGELFF. Written as DNA, the CDR3 is TGTGCCAGCAGTTCCATAATAGGACAGGGGCGGAACACCGGGGAGCTGTTTTTT.

The chain recombines TRBV28 with TRBJ1-2; no definite D call. V lost 6 bases, J lost 4 bases, and 12 bases lay in between. Looked up from germline, CDR1 is MDHEN and CDR2 is SYDVKM. The CDR3 contains 13 residues. CDR3 in amino acids: CASRENGVYGYTF. The DNA for the CDR3 is TGTGCCAGCAGGGAGAACGGGGTCTATGGCTACACCTTC.